The clone carrying this T cell receptor (beta chain) was picked up many times. The antigen is undetermined. From germline, CDR1 is SEHNR and CDR2 FQNEAQ (reference sequence). Between the trimmed V and J ends, which lost 3 bases and 1 base, there was a span of 18 bases. The length of the CDR3 is 17 residues. This sample was taken from a study of T-cell reconstitution after alpha-beta-depleted transplantation in children. Notes on the study in general: TCRbeta diversity was high at day 60 in some patients (a result of surviving recipient T cells and thymic progenitors). It was newly produced T cells that mostly accounted for T-cell counts and diversity one year after transplant.

Researchers prepared the TCRbeta library using unique molecular identifiers, the study reports. One entry per CDR3 protein results from TCRdb running MiXCR on the PCR reads. In the table there are 220,000 or so distinct CDR3 sequences, just under 8.5% of which are singletons. This TCR derives from a male patient younger than 18 who had a stem cell transplant for acute lymphoblastic leukemia, so the T cells may come from the graft donor. The chain links TRBV7-9 to TRBJ1-1, with unresolved D. Sequencing used PBMCs, mostly from graft donor cells, obtained 180 days after TCRalphabeta/CD19-depleted stem cell transplant. The CDR3: CASSFDRSYPENTEAFF. The CDR3 DNA is TGTGCCAGCAGCTTTGATCGAAGCTACCCTGAGAACACTGAAGCTTTCTTT.